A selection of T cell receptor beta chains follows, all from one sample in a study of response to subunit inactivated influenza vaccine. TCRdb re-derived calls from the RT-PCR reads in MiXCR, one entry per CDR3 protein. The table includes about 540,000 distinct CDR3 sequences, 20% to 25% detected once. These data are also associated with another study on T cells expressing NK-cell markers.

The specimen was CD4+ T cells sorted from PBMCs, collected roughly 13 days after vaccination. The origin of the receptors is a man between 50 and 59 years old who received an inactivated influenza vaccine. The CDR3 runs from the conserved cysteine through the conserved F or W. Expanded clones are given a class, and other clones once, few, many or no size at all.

CSATRLAGSQGNEQFF	TRBV20-1	NA
CASSELGVRETQYF	TRBV5-1	NA
CASRADGNQPQHF	TRBV6-1	NA
CASSQETGPDTQYF	TRBV4-1	NA
CASSSRDSYSLDTQYF	TRBV6-1	few
CASILGHPKAYTQYF	TRBV6-1	few
CASSLGGQSSYEQYF	TRBV5-1	NA
CASSSGGGFQETQYF	TRBV28	NA
CASSQGGGELFF	TRBV28	NA
CASSKPGAGYEKLFF	TRBV6-1	few
CAISESRTSGIEQYF	TRBV10-3	NA
CASSLRIGRVNEQFF	TRBV28	few
CASSKLLTGVSYGYTF	TRBV6-1	NA
CASNPGTGGTEAFF	TRBV12-3/TRBV12-4	NA
CASSHQGSGETQYF	TRBV5-1	NA
CASSPWGLKETQYF	TRBV7-2	few
CASSSGHGGDTQYF	TRBV7-2	few
CASSASPRIGNSPLHF	TRBV6-1	NA
CASSNSIRELFF	TRBV6-2/TRBV6-3	NA
CASSKVEGTRTDTQYF	TRBV7-8	NA
CSVDSSGQNYGYTF	TRBV29-1	few
CSVVRGWNEQFF	TRBV29-1	many
CASSFSGSTEAFF	TRBV5-1	NA
CASSLAPAGGPTEAFF	TRBV7-2	NA
CASTSPSGRYEQYF	TRBV6-1	NA
CATSRDGLYEQFF	TRBV15	few
CASSVRDRGLTGELFF	TRBV3-1	once
CSAIVQGSETQYF	TRBV20-1	NA
CASSSHGQTLAPQHF	TRBV6-5	few
CASSLDRTYGYTF	TRBV12-3/TRBV12-4	NA
CATSRPNGGTQYF	TRBV15	NA
CASSPEENYGYTF	TRBV18	few
CASSLSGAGTNVLTF	TRBV13	NA
CASSQGRVAEAQYF	TRBV3-1	NA
CSAGDDEQFF	TRBV29-1	many
CASSLRQGVYNEQFF	TRBV7-9	NA
CASSPPGALAGVSEQYF	TRBV18	NA
CASSLGSTHTGELFF	TRBV7-2	NA
CASSQSDRNTEAFF	TRBV3-1	once
CASRGDRPAGGYTF	TRBV28	NA
CASSLMAGDEQFF	TRBV7-2	few
CASSPWGYEQYF	TRBV5-6	few
CASRRQGSNYGYTF	TRBV6-1	NA
CASRSWGHEQFF	TRBV7-6	NA
CASSLMAGGGDTQYF	TRBV7-2	NA
CASSPHGGPSYEQYF	TRBV7-2	NA
CASSKGLEETQYF	TRBV12-3/TRBV12-4	NA
CASRTTGTGYEQYF	TRBV6-2/TRBV6-3	NA
CASSQEVNTQYF	TRBV4-2	NA
CASSLATAGRAFF	TRBV7-2	NA
CASSPPNRVYEQYF	TRBV7-2	NA
CATSSLAGGPWNEQFF	TRBV24-1	few
CASSLVLSGDTDTQYF	TRBV5-4	few
CASSQELAANEQFF	TRBV3-1	NA
CSVSLPSSYEQYF	TRBV29-1	medium-sized
CASSPGQEETQFF	TRBV18	NA
CASSPTAGLAGVYEQYF	TRBV12-3/TRBV12-4	few